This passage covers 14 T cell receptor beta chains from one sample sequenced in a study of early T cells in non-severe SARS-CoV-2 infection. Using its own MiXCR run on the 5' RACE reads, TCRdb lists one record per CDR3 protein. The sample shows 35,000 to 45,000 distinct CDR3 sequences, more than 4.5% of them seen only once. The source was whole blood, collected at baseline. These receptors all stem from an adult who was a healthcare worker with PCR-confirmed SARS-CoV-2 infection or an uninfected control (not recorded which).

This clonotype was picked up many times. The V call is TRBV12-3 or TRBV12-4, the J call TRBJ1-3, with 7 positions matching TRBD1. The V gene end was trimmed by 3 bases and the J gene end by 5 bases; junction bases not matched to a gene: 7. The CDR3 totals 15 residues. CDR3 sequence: CASSLRGQSRNTIYF. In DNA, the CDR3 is TGTGCCAGCAGTTTGCGGGGACAGTCCCGAAACACCATATATTTT.

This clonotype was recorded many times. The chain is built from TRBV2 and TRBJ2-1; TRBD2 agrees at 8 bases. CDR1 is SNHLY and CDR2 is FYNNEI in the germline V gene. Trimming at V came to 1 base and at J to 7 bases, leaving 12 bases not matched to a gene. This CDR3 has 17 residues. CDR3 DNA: TGTGCCAGCAGTGAAGACCCCAGCGGGAGAATCGAGAATGAGCAGTTCTTC. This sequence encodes CASSEDPSGRIENEQFF.

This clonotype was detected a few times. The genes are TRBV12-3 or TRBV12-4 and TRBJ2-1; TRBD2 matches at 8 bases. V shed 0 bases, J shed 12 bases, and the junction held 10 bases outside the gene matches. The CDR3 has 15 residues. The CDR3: CASSLATGLGGWQFF. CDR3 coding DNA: TGTGCCAGCAGTTTAGCCACGGGACTAGGGGGTTGGCAGTTCTTC.

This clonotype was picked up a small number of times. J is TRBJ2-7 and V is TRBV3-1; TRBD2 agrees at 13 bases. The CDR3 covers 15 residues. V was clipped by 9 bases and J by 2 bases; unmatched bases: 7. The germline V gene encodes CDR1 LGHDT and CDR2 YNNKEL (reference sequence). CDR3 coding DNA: TGTGCCAGTAAACCGGGACTAGCGGGACCCTACGAGCAGTACTTC. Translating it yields CASKPGLAGPYEQYF.

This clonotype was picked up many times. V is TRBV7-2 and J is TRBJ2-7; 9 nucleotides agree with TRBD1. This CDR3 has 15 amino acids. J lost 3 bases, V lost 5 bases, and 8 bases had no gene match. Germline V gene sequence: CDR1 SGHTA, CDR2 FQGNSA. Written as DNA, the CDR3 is TGTGCCAGCAGCCCCACGGGACAGGGATTCTACGAGCAGTACGTC. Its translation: CASSPTGQGFYEQYV.

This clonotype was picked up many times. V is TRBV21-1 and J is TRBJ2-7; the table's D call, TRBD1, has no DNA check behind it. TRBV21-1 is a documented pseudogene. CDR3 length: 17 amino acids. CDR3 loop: CASSTQKGGTDSNGQYV. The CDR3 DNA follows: TGTGCCAGCAGCACTCAAAAAGGGGGGACAGACAGCAATGGGCAGTACGTC.

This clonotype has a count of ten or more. CDR3 in amino acids: CAWVRDRANTEAFF. The CDR3 nucleotides are TGTGCCTGGGTTCGAGACAGGGCGAACACTGAAGCTTTCTTT. The chain couples TRBV30 to TRBJ1-1; 7 nucleotides line up with TRBD1. Germline V CDR1 and CDR2: GTSNPN, SVGIG (reference sequence). V shed 5 bases and J 1 base; nucleotides not matched to a gene: 7. This CDR3 spans 14 amino acids.

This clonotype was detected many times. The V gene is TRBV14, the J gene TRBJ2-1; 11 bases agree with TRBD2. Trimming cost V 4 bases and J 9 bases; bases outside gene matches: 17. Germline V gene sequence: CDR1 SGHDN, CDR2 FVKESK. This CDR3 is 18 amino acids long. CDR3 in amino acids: CASSPRIAGGPRKLEQFF. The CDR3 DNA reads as TGTGCCAGCAGCCCCCGCATAGCGGGAGGGCCTCGGAAGCTTGAGCAGTTCTTC.

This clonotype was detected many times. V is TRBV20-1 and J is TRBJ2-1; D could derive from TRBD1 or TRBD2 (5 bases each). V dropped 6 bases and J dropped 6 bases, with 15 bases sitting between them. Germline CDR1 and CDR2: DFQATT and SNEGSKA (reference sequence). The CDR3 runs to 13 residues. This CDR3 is CSAKGTEVNEQFF. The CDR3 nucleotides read TGCAGTGCCAAGGGGACGGAGGTCAATGAGCAGTTCTTC.

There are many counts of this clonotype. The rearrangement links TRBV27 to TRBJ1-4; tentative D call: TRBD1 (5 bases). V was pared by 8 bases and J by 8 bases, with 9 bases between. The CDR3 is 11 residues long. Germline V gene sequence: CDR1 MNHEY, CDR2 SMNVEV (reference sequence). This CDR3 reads CASAWGEKLFF. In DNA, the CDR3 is TGTGCCAGCGCGTGGGGGGAAAAACTGTTTTTT.

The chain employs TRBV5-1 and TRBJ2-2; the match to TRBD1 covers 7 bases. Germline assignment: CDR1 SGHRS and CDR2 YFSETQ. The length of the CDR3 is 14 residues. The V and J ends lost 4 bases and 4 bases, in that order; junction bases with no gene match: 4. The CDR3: CASSRGQTTGELFF. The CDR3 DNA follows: TGCGCCAGCAGCAGGGGACAGACCACCGGGGAGCTGTTTTTT.

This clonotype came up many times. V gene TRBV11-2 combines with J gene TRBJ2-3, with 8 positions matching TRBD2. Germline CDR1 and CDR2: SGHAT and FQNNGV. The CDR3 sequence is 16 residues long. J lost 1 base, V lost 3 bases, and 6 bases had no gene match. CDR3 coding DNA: TGTGCCAGCAGCTTGAGTAGCGGGACGGGCACAGATACGCAGTATTTT. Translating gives CASSLSSGTGTDTQYF. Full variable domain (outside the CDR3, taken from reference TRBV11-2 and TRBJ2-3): EAGVAQSPRYKIIEKRQSVAFWCNPISGHATLYWYQQILGQGPKLLIQFQNNGVVDDSQLPKDRFSAERLKGVDSTLKIQPAKLEDSAVYLCASSLSSGTGTDTQYFGPGTRLTVL.

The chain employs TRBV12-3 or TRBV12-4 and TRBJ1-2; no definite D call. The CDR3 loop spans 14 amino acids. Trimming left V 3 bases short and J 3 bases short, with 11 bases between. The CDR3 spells CASSLTSPDYGYTF. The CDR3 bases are TGTGCCAGCAGTTTGACATCACCGGACTATGGCTACACCTTC.

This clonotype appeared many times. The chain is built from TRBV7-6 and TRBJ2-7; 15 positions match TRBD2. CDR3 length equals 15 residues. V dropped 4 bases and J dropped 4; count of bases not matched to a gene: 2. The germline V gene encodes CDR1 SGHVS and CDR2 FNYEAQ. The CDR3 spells CASSWGLAGGYEQYF. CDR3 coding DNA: TGTGCCAGCAGCTGGGGACTAGCGGGAGGTTACGAGCAGTACTTC.